This T cell receptor beta chain was retrieved from a study of T cells after yellow fever vaccination. The overall study: For low cell numbers, libraries were made with SMART-Seq v4 Ultra Low Input.

General observations from the study: A faster peak, day 5 versus 15, was reached by the weaker secondary response. Researchers cautioned that FACS-sorted repertoires could harbor abundant clonotypes contaminating from the bulk population.

Points on this clonotype: Its specificity is not known.

The CDR3 is made up of 16 amino acids. The J segment lost 7 bases and the V segment lost 5 bases, leaving 17 bases of the junction unmatched. CDR1 is SGHRS, CDR2 YFSETQ, per germline. Template switching by 5'RACE produced TCR cDNA, adding a universal primer site and UMIs. TCRdb re-called the 5' RACE reads with MiXCR, one entry per CDR3 protein. Among 500,000 to 700,000 distinct CDR3 sequences listed, 19% were seen once. The sequencing used PBMCs, collected 15 days after the yellow fever booster vaccination. V usage is TRBV5-1 and J usage is TRBJ2-5; 7 positions match TRBD1. This sequence was found in a man aged 30 to 45 who received the YFV17D yellow fever vaccine. CDR3 residues: CASRLPYRGPGVTQYF. The CDR3 DNA reads as TGCGCCAGCAGGCTGCCGTACAGGGGACCCGGGGTGACCCAGTACTTC.